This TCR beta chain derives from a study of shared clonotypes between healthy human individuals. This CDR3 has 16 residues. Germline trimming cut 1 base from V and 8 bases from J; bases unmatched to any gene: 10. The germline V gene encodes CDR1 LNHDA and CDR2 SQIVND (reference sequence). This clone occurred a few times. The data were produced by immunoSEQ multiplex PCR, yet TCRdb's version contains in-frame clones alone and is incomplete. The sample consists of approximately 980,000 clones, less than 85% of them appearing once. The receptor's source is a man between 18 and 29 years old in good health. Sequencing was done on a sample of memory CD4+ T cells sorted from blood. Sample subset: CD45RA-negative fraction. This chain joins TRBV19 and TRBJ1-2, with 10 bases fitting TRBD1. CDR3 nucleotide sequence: TGTGCCAGTAGTATAGGCCCCGGGACAGGGGTTCGCGGCTACACCTTC. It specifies CASSIGPGTGVRGYTF.